The 3 T cell receptor beta chains given below trace back to one sample, sequenced in a study of T cells after yellow fever vaccination. A single record per CDR3 protein comes from TCRdb applying MiXCR to the 5' RACE reads. The profile shows some 350,000 distinct CDR3 sequences, roughly 4.3% of them singletons. The material sequenced was PBMCs, taken 5 days after the yellow fever booster vaccination. The source is a man aged 18 to 29 who received the YFV17D yellow fever vaccine.

This clonotype was seen many times. The J gene is TRBJ2-7, the V gene TRBV7-2; D is ambiguous. V was pared by 4 bases and J by 1 base, with 20 bases between. In germline, CDR1 is SGHTA, CDR2 FQGNSA. This CDR3 has 17 residues. In nucleotides, the CDR3 is TGTGCCAGCAGCTCTAAGTCTGCAGGCCTTATTTCCTACGAGCAGTACTTC. It yields the protein CASSSKSAGLISYEQYF.

This clonotype has ten or more counts. The CDR3 loop reads CAIEEAFTDTQYF. In DNA, the CDR3 is TGTGCCATCGAAGAGGCGTTCACAGATACGCAGTATTTT. The rearrangement uses TRBV10-3 and TRBJ2-3, with no clear D. The CDR3 is 13 amino acids. Germline V gene data show CDR1 as ENHRY and CDR2 as SYGVKD. The V and J ends lost 8 bases and 2 bases respectively, with 11 bases between them.

The chain combines TRBV18 with TRBJ1-1, with TRBD1 identical over 7 bases. The germline V gene has CDR1 KGHSH and CDR2 LQKENI. The CDR3 extends over 16 amino acids. V lost 4 bases and J lost 4; bases outside the gene matches: 12. The CDR3 nucleotides read TGTGCCAGCTCACGGACAGGCCCAGGGGAAAGCACTGAAGCTTTCTTT. Translation gives CASSRTGPGESTEAFF.